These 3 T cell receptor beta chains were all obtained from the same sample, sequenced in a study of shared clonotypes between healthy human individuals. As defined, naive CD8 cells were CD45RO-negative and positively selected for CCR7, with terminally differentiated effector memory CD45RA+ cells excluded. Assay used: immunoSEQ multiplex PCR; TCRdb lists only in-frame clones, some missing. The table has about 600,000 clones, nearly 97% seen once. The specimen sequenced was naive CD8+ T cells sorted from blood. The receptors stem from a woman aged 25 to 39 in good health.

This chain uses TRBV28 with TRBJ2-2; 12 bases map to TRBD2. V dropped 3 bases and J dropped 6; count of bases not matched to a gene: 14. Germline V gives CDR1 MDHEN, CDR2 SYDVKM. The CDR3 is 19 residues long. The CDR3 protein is CASSLVASGRAVWAGELFF. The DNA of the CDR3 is TGTGCCAGCAGTTTGGTAGCTAGCGGGAGGGCCGTCTGGGCCGGGGAGCTGTTTTTT.

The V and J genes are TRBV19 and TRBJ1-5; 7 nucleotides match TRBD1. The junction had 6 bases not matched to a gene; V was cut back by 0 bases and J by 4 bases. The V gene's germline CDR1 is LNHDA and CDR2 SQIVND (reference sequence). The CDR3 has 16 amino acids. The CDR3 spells CASSIDLEGANQPQHF. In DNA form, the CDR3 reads TGTGCCAGTAGTATAGATCTAGAGGGGGCGAATCAGCCCCAGCATTTT.

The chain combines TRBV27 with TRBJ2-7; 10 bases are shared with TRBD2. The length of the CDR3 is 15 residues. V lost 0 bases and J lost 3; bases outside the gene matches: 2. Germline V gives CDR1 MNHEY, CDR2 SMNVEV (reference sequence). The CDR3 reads CASSLSGLANYEQYF. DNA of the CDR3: TGTGCCAGCAGTTTATCGGGACTAGCGAACTACGAGCAGTACTTC.